Listed below are T cell receptor beta chains from one sample, sequenced in a study of beta chain features in type 1 diabetes. TCRdb's copy holds only in-frame clones and misses some; the assay was immunoSEQ multiplex PCR. This sample has hundreds of thousands of clones, with 9.5% to 12% found just once. The sample taken for sequencing was naive CD4+ T cells from blood. Receptor source: a woman aged 30 to 39 in good health. CDR3s include the opening cysteine and the closing phenylalanine or tryptophan. A D gene is named only where the DNA matches it firmly. Size is stated for part of the rows, as once, few or many counts, or as a class when the clone is expanded.

CDR3aa: CASSLAGTGNTDTQYF
CDR3nt: TGTGCCAGCAGCTTAGCGGGGACAGGGAACACAGATACGCAGTATTTT
len: 16
d_gene: TRBD1
v_gene: TRBV7-2
j_gene: TRBJ2-3
abundance: .

CDR3aa: CASSPGGGSTDTQYF
CDR3nt: TGTGCCAGCTCACCGGGCGGGGGCAGCACAGATACGCAGTATTTT
len: 15
d_gene: .
v_gene: TRBV18
j_gene: TRBJ2-3
abundance: .

CDR3aa: CASSPGTNREQYF
CDR3nt: TGTGCCAGCAGCCCCGGGACTAATCGCGAGCAGTACTTC
len: 13
d_gene: TRBD2
v_gene: TRBV6-5
j_gene: TRBJ2-7
abundance: few

CDR3aa: CASSQTGTGANVLTF
CDR3nt: TGTGCCAGCAGCCAGACAGGGACTGGGGCCAACGTCCTGACTTTC
len: 15
d_gene: TRBD1
v_gene: TRBV2
j_gene: TRBJ2-6
abundance: few

CDR3aa: CASSVQGTGANVLTF
CDR3nt: TGTGCCAGCTCAGTACAGGGTACTGGGGCCAACGTCCTGACTTTC
len: 15
d_gene: .
v_gene: TRBV18
j_gene: TRBJ2-6
abundance: few

CDR3aa: CASSFGWDRAYEQYF
CDR3nt: TGTGCCAGCAGTTTTGGATGGGACAGGGCCTACGAGCAGTACTTC
len: 15
d_gene: TRBD1
v_gene: TRBV6-5
j_gene: TRBJ2-7
abundance: few

CDR3aa: CATSTRQGPSSQPQHF
CDR3nt: TGTGCCACCAGCACCCGACAGGGGCCCTCAAGTCAGCCCCAGCATTTT
len: 16
d_gene: TRBD1
v_gene: TRBV15
j_gene: TRBJ1-5
abundance: few

CDR3aa: CASGGTYEQYF
CDR3nt: TGTGCCAGCGGGGGCACCTACGAGCAGTACTTC
len: 11
d_gene: .
v_gene: TRBV28
j_gene: TRBJ2-7
abundance: few

CDR3aa: CASSQGGQGFEQYF
CDR3nt: TGTGCCAGCAGCCAAGGGGGACAGGGATTCGAGCAGTACTTC
len: 14
d_gene: TRBD1
v_gene: TRBV7-9
j_gene: TRBJ2-7
abundance: few

CDR3aa: CASRTGGPGELFF
CDR3nt: TGTGCCAGCAGGACGGGAGGGCCCGGGGAGCTGTTTTTT
len: 13
d_gene: TRBD2
v_gene: TRBV28
j_gene: TRBJ2-2
abundance: few

CDR3aa: CASSPTGGQETQYF
CDR3nt: TGTGCCAGCAGTCCGACAGGGGGACAAGAGACCCAGTACTTC
len: 14
d_gene: TRBD1
v_gene: TRBV28
j_gene: TRBJ2-5
abundance: few

CDR3aa: CSVGGRQPSGSPYEQYF
CDR3nt: TGCAGCGTTGGCGGTCGGCAGCCTAGCGGGAGTCCCTACGAGCAGTACTTC
len: 17
d_gene: TRBD2
v_gene: TRBV29-1
j_gene: TRBJ2-7
abundance: few

CDR3aa: CASSNRGANTGELFF
CDR3nt: TGCGCCAGCAGCAACAGGGGTGCTAACACCGGGGAGCTGTTTTTT
len: 15
d_gene: TRBD1
v_gene: TRBV5-1
j_gene: TRBJ2-2
abundance: few

CDR3aa: CASRDILTNYGYTF
CDR3nt: TGTGCCAGCAGGGACATTTTGACTAACTATGGCTACACCTTC
len: 14
d_gene: .
v_gene: TRBV6-5
j_gene: TRBJ1-2
abundance: few

CDR3aa: CASSQGREGTDTQYF
CDR3nt: TGTGCCAGCAGCCAGGGTCGGGAGGGCACAGATACGCAGTATTTT
len: 15
d_gene: TRBD2
v_gene: TRBV4-2
j_gene: TRBJ2-3
abundance: few

CDR3aa: CASSGTGTSDTQYF
CDR3nt: TGTGCCAGCTCAGGGACAGGGACGTCAGATACGCAGTATTTT
len: 14
d_gene: TRBD1
v_gene: TRBV18
j_gene: TRBJ2-3
abundance: .

CDR3aa: CASSFFGLTGGDGYTF
CDR3nt: TGTGCCAGCAGTTTTTTCGGCCTAACAGGGGGCGATGGCTACACCTTC
len: 16
d_gene: TRBD1
v_gene: TRBV28
j_gene: TRBJ1-2
abundance: few

CDR3aa: CASSSTTWDRGRYNEQFF
CDR3nt: TGTGCCAGCAGTTCGACCACATGGGACAGGGGCAGGTACAATGAGCAGTTCTTC
len: 18
d_gene: TRBD1
v_gene: TRBV28
j_gene: TRBJ2-1
abundance: .

CDR3aa: CSANVAGDSYNEQFF
CDR3nt: TGCAGCGCTAATGTAGCGGGGGACTCCTACAATGAGCAGTTCTTC
len: 15
d_gene: TRBD2
v_gene: TRBV29-1
j_gene: TRBJ2-1
abundance: few

CDR3aa: CASTYSGAGNYGYTF
CDR3nt: TGTGCCAGCACCTATAGTGGGGCGGGAAACTATGGCTACACCTTC
len: 15
d_gene: .
v_gene: TRBV27
j_gene: TRBJ1-2
abundance: few

CDR3aa: CASSSNTGGGGQYF
CDR3nt: TGTGCCAGCAGCTCAAACACAGGGGGCGGCGGGCAGTACTTC
len: 14
d_gene: TRBD1
v_gene: TRBV7-9
j_gene: TRBJ2-7
abundance: .

CDR3aa: CASSQDRYEQYF
CDR3nt: TGCGCCAGCAGCCAAGATCGTTACGAGCAGTACTTC
len: 12
d_gene: .
v_gene: TRBV4-1
j_gene: TRBJ2-7
abundance: .

CDR3aa: CASSPTKRRTGSYEQYF
CDR3nt: TGTGCCAGCAGCCCCACAAAGAGAAGGACAGGCTCCTACGAGCAGTACTTC
len: 17
d_gene: TRBD1
v_gene: TRBV11-2
j_gene: TRBJ2-7
abundance: .

CDR3aa: CSPAALSPQETQYF
CDR3nt: TGCAGCCCAGCGGCCCTTTCTCCGCAAGAGACCCAGTACTTC
len: 14
d_gene: .
v_gene: TRBV29-1
j_gene: TRBJ2-5
abundance: few

CDR3aa: CASSPQDIDTQYF
CDR3nt: TGTGCCAGCTCACCACAGGACATAGATACGCAGTATTTT
len: 13
d_gene: .
v_gene: TRBV18
j_gene: TRBJ2-3
abundance: .

CDR3aa: CASSFQRQETQYF
CDR3nt: TGTGCCAGCAGCTTCCAGCGGCAAGAGACCCAGTACTTC
len: 13
d_gene: .
v_gene: TRBV7-8
j_gene: TRBJ2-5
abundance: few

CDR3aa: CACSQREVRDEQFF
CDR3nt: TGTGCCTGTTCACAGCGGGAGGTTAGAGATGAGCAGTTCTTC
len: 14
d_gene: TRBD2
v_gene: TRBV19
j_gene: TRBJ2-1
abundance: few

CDR3aa: CASSSDTYNEQFF
CDR3nt: TGTGCCAGCAGCTCGGACACGTACAATGAGCAGTTCTTC
len: 13
d_gene: .
v_gene: TRBV7-3
j_gene: TRBJ2-1
abundance: few

CDR3aa: CASSLRDRGLGTEAFF
CDR3nt: TGTGCCAGCAGCCTCCGGGACAGGGGCCTGGGCACTGAAGCTTTCTTT
len: 16
d_gene: TRBD1
v_gene: TRBV7-9
j_gene: TRBJ1-1
abundance: .

CDR3aa: CASSLGQDNEQFF
CDR3nt: TGTGCCAGCTCACTTGGACAGGATAATGAGCAGTTCTTC
len: 13
d_gene: TRBD1
v_gene: TRBV18
j_gene: TRBJ2-1
abundance: few

CDR3aa: CASSSYSNYGYTF
CDR3nt: TGTGCCAGCAGCTCATACAGTAACTATGGCTACACCTTC
len: 13
d_gene: .
v_gene: TRBV5-4
j_gene: TRBJ1-2
abundance: .

CDR3aa: CASSEFHTVTEAFF
CDR3nt: TGTGCCAGCAGTGAATTTCATACGGTCACTGAAGCTTTCTTT
len: 14
d_gene: .
v_gene: TRBV25-1
j_gene: TRBJ1-1
abundance: few

CDR3aa: CASSPGQLTGELFF
CDR3nt: TGTGCCAGCTCACCAGGGCAGCTCACCGGGGAGCTGTTTTTT
len: 14
d_gene: .
v_gene: TRBV18
j_gene: TRBJ2-2
abundance: few

CDR3aa: CASSPLAGGPTDTQYF
CDR3nt: TGTGCCAGCAGCCCCCTAGCGGGAGGGCCTACAGATACGCAGTATTTT
len: 16
d_gene: TRBD2
v_gene: TRBV7-2
j_gene: TRBJ2-3
abundance: .

CDR3aa: CASSPLERVDTQYF
CDR3nt: TGTGCCAGCTCACCACTCGAGAGGGTCGATACGCAGTATTTT
len: 14
d_gene: .
v_gene: TRBV18
j_gene: TRBJ2-3
abundance: few

CDR3aa: CASSPVFPSGDPQETQYF
CDR3nt: TGTGCCAGCTCACCGGTCTTCCCGAGCGGGGACCCCCAAGAGACCCAGTACTTC
len: 18
d_gene: TRBD2
v_gene: TRBV18
j_gene: TRBJ2-5
abundance: .

CDR3aa: CASSLDRGTYNEQFF
CDR3nt: TGCGCCAGCAGCTTGGACAGGGGGACCTACAATGAGCAGTTCTTC
len: 15
d_gene: TRBD1
v_gene: TRBV5-1
j_gene: TRBJ2-1
abundance: .

CDR3aa: CSVRTSGIWNEQFF
CDR3nt: TGCAGCGTTCGGACTAGCGGGATATGGAATGAGCAGTTCTTC
len: 14
d_gene: TRBD2
v_gene: TRBV29-1
j_gene: TRBJ2-1
abundance: few

CDR3aa: CASSLTQENTEAFF
CDR3nt: TGTGCCAGCAGCTTAACGCAGGAGAACACTGAAGCTTTCTTT
len: 14
d_gene: .
v_gene: TRBV7-9
j_gene: TRBJ1-1
abundance: .

CDR3aa: CASSFGQVSSYGYTF
CDR3nt: TGTGCCAGCAGCTTCGGACAGGTGTCTAGCTATGGCTACACCTTC
len: 15
d_gene: TRBD1
v_gene: TRBV7-9
j_gene: TRBJ1-2
abundance: .

CDR3aa: CASSPRDRSSEQYF
CDR3nt: TGTGCCAGCTCGCCTAGGGACAGGTCGTCCGAGCAGTACTTC
len: 14
d_gene: TRBD1
v_gene: TRBV18
j_gene: TRBJ2-7
abundance: few

CDR3aa: CASSLGQGAGYEQYF
CDR3nt: TGTGCCAGCAGCTTAGGACAGGGGGCAGGCTACGAGCAGTACTTC
len: 15
d_gene: TRBD1
v_gene: TRBV7-9
j_gene: TRBJ2-7
abundance: few

CDR3aa: CASSMTGQPRGTQYF
CDR3nt: TGTGCCAGCAGTATGACGGGACAGCCAAGAGGGACCCAGTACTTC
len: 15
d_gene: TRBD1
v_gene: TRBV28
j_gene: TRBJ2-5
abundance: few

CDR3aa: CASSSRGSGGGHEQFF
CDR3nt: TGTGCCAGCAGCTCCCGTGGTAGCGGGGGAGGGCATGAGCAGTTCTTC
len: 16
d_gene: TRBD2
v_gene: TRBV9
j_gene: TRBJ2-1
abundance: .

CDR3aa: CASSVLGGGLDYGYTF
CDR3nt: TGTGCCAGCAGTGTACTGGGAGGGGGGCTCGACTATGGCTACACCTTC
len: 16
d_gene: .
v_gene: TRBV25-1
j_gene: TRBJ1-2
abundance: few

CDR3aa: CASSQGTSGIQETQYF
CDR3nt: TGTGCCAGCAGCCAAGGGACTAGCGGGATTCAAGAGACCCAGTACTTC
len: 16
d_gene: TRBD2
v_gene: TRBV4-2
j_gene: TRBJ2-5
abundance: few

CDR3aa: CASSGGTGSYGYTF
CDR3nt: TGTGCCAGCAGTGGTGGTACGGGGAGCTATGGCTACACCTTC
len: 14
d_gene: .
v_gene: TRBV6-1
j_gene: TRBJ1-2
abundance: few